Listed here is a single TCR beta chain. Each CDR3 protein is one row after TCRdb ran MiXCR on the 5' RACE reads. Of 75,000 to 80,000 distinct CDR3 sequences listed, approximately 5% are singletons. Germline V gene lookup returns CDR1 DFQATT and CDR2 SNEGSKA (reference sequence). This CDR3 comprises 16 residues. Trimming shortened V by 5 bases and J by 0 bases, and 17 bases separated the two germline ends. This entry is derived from a study of neurological immune-mediated disorders. Stored at -80 C, 2 million PBMCs were the source of the unsorted libraries. The V and J genes are TRBV20-1 and TRBJ1-3, with D unclear. This clonotype originated in a woman under 40 with multiple sclerosis. Sequenced material: PBMCs. The CDR3 DNA is TGCAGTGCTCTAGATGGGCGGCAGTTCTCTGGAAACACCATATATTTT. Its translation: CSALDGRQFSGNTIYF.